This entry concerns a single T cell receptor beta chain. The sample comes from a study of regulatory T cells in long-lasting Graves disease. The CDR3 runs to 15 residues. Germline-derived CDR1 and CDR2 are MNHEY and SMNVEV (reference sequence). V shed 6 bases and J 7 bases; nucleotides not matched to a gene: 8. The authors built TCR beta libraries using iRepertoire HTBI primers and Arm-PCR of CDR3 regions. From the multiplex PCR reads, TCRdb called clonotypes with MiXCR, one entry per CDR3 protein. The top ten clones hold 20% to 25% of a sample with about 400,000 distinct CDR3 sequences, around 15% of them seen once. Time point specified: newly diagnosed GD, antithyroid drugs for less than 3 months. TCR sequences were obtained from RNA taken from PBMCs. Roughly 9 milliliters of peripheral blood went into EDTA tubes. The same specimen was also included in a second study, on T cells in Graves' hyperthyroidism and ophthalmopathy. That paper adds: Stability of Graves' hyperthyroidism was defined as absent ophthalmopathy progression within 18 months.

Sequencing was performed on peripheral blood mononuclear cells (PBMCs), taken at new diagnosis, from a patient treated with antithyroid drugs. This chain uses TRBV27 with TRBJ2-2, with 10 nucleotides matching TRBD2. This TCR was sampled from a young woman with Graves disease. The CDR3 coding sequence is TGTGCCAGCAGGTCCCTAGCGGGAGACCTCGGGGAGCTGTTTTTT. Amino acids: CASRSLAGDLGELFF.